This T cell receptor (beta chain) was profiled in a study of shared clonotypes between healthy human individuals. Whole-study results and caveats: Represented diversity, genetic and exposure-history alike, was limited by few donors.

Method: immunoSEQ multiplex PCR; TCRdb's copy keeps in-frame clones and lacks some. The sample includes approximately 2.4 million clones, approximately 94% of them seen just once. Regarding this clone: Antigen specificity is unknown.

There are 17 residues in the CDR3. Trimming took off 7 bases at V and 0 bases at J, with 19 bases between the two ends. CDR1 is MDHEN, CDR2 SYDVKM, per germline. Sequenced sample: naive CD4+ T cells sorted from blood. Regarding subset: CD45RA+ positively selected. The V call is TRBV28, the J call TRBJ1-5, with D possibly being TRBD1 (5 bases). The clonotype was recovered from a man between 18 and 29 years old in good health. The chain's CDR3 is CASTGLRLSYSNQPQHF. CDR3 DNA sequence: TGTGCCAGCACGGGACTCCGCCTTTCCTATAGCAATCAGCCCCAGCATTTT.